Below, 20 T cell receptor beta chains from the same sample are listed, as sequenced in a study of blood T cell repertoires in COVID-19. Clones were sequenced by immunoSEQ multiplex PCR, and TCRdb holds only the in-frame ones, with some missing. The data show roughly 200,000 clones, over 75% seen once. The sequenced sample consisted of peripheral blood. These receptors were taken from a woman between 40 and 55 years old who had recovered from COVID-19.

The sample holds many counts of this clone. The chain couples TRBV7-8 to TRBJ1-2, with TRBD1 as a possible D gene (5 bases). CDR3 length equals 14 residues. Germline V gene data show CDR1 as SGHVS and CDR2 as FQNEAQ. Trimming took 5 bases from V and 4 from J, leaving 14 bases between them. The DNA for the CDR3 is TGTGCCAGCAGCCCGATCGGGGGTGGCTATGGCTACACCTTC. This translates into CASSPIGGGYGYTF.

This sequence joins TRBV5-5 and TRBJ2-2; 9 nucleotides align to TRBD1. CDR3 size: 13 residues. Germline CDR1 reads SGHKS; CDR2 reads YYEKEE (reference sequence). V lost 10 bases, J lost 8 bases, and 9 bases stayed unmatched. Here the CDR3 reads CACGQGLTGELFF. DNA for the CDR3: TGTGCCTGCGGACAGGGGTTAACGGGGGAGCTGTTTTTT. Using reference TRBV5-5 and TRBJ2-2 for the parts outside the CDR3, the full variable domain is DAGVTQSPTHLIKTRGQQVTLRCSPISGHKSVSWYQQVLGQGPQFIFQYYEKEERGRGNFPDRFSARQFPNYSSELNVNALLLGDSALYLCACGQGLTGELFFGEGSRLTVL.

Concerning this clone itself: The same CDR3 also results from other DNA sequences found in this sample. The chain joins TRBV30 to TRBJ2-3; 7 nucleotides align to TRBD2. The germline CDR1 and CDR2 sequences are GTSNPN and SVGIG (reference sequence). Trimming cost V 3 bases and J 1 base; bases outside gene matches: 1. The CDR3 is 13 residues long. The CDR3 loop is CAWSAGGTDTQYF. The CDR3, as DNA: TGTGCCTGGAGCGCGGGAGGCACAGATACGCAGTATTTT.

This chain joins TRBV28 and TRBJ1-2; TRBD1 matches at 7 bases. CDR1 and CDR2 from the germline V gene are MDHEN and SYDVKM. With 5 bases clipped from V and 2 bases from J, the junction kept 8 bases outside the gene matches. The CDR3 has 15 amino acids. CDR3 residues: CASSRWDSPNYGYTF. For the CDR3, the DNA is TGTGCCAGCAGTCGGTGGGACAGCCCCAACTATGGCTACACCTTC.

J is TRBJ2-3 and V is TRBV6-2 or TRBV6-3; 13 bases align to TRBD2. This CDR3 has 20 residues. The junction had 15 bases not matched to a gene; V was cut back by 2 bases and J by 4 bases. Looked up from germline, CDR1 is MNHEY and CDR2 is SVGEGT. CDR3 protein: CASSYGPPTSGRAAADTQYF. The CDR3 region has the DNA TGTGCCAGCAGTTACGGGCCCCCAACTAGCGGGAGGGCCGCGGCAGATACGCAGTATTTT.

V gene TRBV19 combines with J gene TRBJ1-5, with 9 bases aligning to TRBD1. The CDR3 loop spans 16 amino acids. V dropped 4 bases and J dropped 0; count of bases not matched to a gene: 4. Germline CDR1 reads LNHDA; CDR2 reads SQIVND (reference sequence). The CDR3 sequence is CASSSGTGLSNQPQHF. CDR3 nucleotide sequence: TGTGCCAGTAGTAGTGGGACAGGGCTTAGCAATCAGCCCCAGCATTTT.

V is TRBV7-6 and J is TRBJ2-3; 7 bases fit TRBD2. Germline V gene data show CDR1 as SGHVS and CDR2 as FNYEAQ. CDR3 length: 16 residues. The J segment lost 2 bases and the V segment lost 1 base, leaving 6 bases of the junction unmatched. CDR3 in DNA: TGTGCCAGCAGCTTAGAAGCTAGCGGAACCACAGATACGCAGTATTTT. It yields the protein CASSLEASGTTDTQYF.

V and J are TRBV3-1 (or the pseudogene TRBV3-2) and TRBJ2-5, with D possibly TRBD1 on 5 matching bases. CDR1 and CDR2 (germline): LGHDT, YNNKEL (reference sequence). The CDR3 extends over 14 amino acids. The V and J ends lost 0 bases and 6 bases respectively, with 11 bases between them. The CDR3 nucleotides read TGTGCCAGCAGCCAAGATGACAGAATACAGACCCAGTACTTC. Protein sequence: CASSQDDRIQTQYF.

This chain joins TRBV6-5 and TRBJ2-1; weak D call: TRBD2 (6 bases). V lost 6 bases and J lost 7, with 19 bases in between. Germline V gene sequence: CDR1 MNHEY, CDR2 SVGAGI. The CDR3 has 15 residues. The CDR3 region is CASSISGERRNEQFF. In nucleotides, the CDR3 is TGTGCCAGCAGCATCTCGGGGGAGCGGAGAAATGAGCAGTTCTTC.

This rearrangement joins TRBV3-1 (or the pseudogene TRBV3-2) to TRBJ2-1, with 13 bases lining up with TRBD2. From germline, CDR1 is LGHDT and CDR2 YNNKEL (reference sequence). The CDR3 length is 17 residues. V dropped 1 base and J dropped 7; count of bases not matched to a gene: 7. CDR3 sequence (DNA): TGTGCCAGCAGCCAAGGGACTAGCGGGAGAGTAGTGAATGAGCAGTTCTTC. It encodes CASSQGTSGRVVNEQFF.

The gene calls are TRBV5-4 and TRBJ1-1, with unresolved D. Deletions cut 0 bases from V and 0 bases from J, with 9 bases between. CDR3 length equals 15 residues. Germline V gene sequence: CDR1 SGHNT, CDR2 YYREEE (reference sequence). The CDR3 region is CASSLARIVNTEAFF. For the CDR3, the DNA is TGTGCCAGCAGCTTGGCCAGGATAGTGAACACTGAAGCTTTCTTT.

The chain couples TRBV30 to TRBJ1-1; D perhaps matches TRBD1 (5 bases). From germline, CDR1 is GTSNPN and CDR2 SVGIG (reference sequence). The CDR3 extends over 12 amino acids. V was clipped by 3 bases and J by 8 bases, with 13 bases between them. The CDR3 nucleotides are TGTGCCTGGAGCTCGTTAGGGGCCGAAGCTTTCTTT. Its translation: CAWSSLGAEAFF. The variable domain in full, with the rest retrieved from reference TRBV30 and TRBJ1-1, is SQTIHQWPATLVQPVGSPLSLECTVEGTSNPNLYWYRQAAGRGLQLLFYSVGIGQISSEVPQNLSASRPQDRQFILSSKKLLLSDSGFYLCAWSSLGAEAFFGQGTRLTVV.

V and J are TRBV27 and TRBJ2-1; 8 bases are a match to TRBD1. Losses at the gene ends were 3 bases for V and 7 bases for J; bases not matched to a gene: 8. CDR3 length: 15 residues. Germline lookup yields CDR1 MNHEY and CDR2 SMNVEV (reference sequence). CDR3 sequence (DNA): TGTGCCAGCAGTTTCAGGTCCAGGGGGCGAAATGAGCAGTTCTTC. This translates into CASSFRSRGRNEQFF.

CDR3 in DNA: TGCAGCGTTGAAGGCCAAGGGGGCCCGAACACTGAAGCTTTCTTT. As protein: CSVEGQGGPNTEAFF. The chain is built from TRBV29-1 and TRBJ1-1, with 7 positions matching TRBD1. V lost 1 base, J lost 1 base, and 6 bases stayed unmatched. Per the germline V gene, CDR1 is SQVTM and CDR2 is ANQGSEA. The CDR3 totals 15 residues.

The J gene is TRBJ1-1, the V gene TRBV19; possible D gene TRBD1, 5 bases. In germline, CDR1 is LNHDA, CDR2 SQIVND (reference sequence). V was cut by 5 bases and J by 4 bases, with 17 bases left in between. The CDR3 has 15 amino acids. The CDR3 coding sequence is TGTGCCAGTAGTTCAAAGACCGGGGGGGGCACTGAAGCTTTCTTT. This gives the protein CASSSKTGGGTEAFF.

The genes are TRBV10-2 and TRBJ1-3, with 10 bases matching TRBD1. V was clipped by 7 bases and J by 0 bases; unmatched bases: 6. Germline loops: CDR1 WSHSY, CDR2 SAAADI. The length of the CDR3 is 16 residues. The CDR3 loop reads CASTKDRGTSGNTIYF. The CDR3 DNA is TGCGCCAGCACGAAGGACAGGGGGACCTCTGGAAACACCATATATTTT.

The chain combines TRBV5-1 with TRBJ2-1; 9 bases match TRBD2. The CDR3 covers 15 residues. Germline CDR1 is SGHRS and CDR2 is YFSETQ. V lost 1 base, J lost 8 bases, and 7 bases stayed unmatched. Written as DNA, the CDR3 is TGCGCCAGCAGCTTGCAGCTAGCGGGAATTGATGAGCAGTTCTTC. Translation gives CASSLQLAGIDEQFF.

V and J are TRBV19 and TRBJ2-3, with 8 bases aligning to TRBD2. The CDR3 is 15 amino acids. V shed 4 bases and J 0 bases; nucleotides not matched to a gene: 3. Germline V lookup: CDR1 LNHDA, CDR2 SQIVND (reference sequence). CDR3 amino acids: CASSKLAESTDTQYF. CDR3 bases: TGTGCCAGTAGTAAACTAGCGGAAAGCACAGATACGCAGTATTTT.

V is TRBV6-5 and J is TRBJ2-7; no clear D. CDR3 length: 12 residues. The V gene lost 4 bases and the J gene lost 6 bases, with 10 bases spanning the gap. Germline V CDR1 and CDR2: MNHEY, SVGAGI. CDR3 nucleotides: TGTGCCAGCAGTTCCTCTTACTTCGAGCAGTACTTC. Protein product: CASSSSYFEQYF.

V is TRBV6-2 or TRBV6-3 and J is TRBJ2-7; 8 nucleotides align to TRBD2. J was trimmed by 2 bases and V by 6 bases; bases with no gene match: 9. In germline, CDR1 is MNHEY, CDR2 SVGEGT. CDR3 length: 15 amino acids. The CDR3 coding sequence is TGTGCCAGCAGCCATTCGGTAGCGGGGACCTACGAGCAGTACTTC. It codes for CASSHSVAGTYEQYF.